The clone carrying this T cell receptor (beta chain) came up a few times. This sample stems from a study of blood T cells in healthy people across ages. About the research overall: Template switching recovered approximately one barcoded beta molecule for every two T cells.

Next came a second PCR, run for about 7 to 11 cycles, which used a sample-barcoded 5' primer along with a J-beta primer mix. MiXCR, run by TCRdb on the 5' RACE reads, gives a single entry per CDR3 protein. This sample has roughly 1.9 million distinct CDR3 sequences, with 39% found just once. The sequence was collected from a human donor in good health. Sequenced sample: blood.

The CDR3 reads CASSPQGAASTDTQYF. The CDR3, as DNA: TGTGCCAGCAGCCCTCAGGGGGCCGCTAGCACAGATACGCAGTATTTT. The genes are TRBV7-8 and TRBJ2-3; 8 bases agree with TRBD1. CDR1 is SGHVS and CDR2 is FQNEAQ in the germline V gene. The CDR3 loop spans 16 amino acids. The ends lost 5 bases at V and 0 bases at J; junction bases unmatched: 7.